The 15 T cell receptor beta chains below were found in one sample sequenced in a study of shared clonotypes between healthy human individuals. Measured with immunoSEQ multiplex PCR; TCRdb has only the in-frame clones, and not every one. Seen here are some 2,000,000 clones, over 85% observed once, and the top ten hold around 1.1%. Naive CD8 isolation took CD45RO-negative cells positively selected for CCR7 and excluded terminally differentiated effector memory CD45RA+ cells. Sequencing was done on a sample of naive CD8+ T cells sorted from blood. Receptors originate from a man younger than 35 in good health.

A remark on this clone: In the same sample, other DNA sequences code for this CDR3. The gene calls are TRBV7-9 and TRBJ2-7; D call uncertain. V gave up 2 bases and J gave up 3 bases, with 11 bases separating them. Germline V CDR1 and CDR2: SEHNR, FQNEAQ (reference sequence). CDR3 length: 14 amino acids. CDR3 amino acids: CASSLPLGSYEQYF. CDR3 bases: TGTGCCAGCAGCTTACCTCTCGGCAGCTACGAGCAGTACTTC.

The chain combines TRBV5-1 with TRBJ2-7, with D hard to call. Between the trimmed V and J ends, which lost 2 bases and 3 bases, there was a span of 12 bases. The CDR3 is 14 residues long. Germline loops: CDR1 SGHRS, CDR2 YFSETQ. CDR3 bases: TGCGCCAGCAGCTTTCGGACGGGTTTCTACGAGCAGTACTTC. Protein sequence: CASSFRTGFYEQYF.

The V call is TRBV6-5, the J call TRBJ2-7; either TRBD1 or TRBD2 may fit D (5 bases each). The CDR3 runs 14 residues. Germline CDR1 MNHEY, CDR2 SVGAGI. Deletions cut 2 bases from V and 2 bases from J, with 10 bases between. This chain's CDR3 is CASSYIGAPYEQYF. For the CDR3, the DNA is TGTGCCAGCAGTTACATCGGGGCCCCCTACGAGCAGTACTTC.

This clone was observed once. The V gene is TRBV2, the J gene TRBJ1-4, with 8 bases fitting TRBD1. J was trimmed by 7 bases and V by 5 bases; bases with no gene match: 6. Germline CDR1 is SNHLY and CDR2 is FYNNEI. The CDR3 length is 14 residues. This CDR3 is CASSPQGAGEKLFF. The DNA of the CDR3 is TGTGCCAGCAGTCCTCAGGGGGCTGGTGAAAAACTGTTTTTT.

DNA of the CDR3: TGCGCCAGCAGCCAAGCGGGCAGGACTAACTATGGCTACACCTTC. Protein product: CASSQAGRTNYGYTF. V is TRBV4-1 and J is TRBJ1-2; D is undetermined. Germline V CDR1 and CDR2: MGHRA, YSYEKL. The germline V and J ends were trimmed by 1 base and 0 bases, with 9 bases remaining between them. This CDR3 is 15 amino acids long.

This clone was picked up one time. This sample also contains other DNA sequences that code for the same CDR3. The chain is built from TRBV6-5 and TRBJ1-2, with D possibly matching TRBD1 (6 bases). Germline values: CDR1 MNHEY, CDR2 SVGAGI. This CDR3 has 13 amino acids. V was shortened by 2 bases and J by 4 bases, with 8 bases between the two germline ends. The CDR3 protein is CASSYATGYGYTF. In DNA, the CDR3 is TGTGCCAGCAGTTACGCGACAGGCTATGGCTACACCTTC.

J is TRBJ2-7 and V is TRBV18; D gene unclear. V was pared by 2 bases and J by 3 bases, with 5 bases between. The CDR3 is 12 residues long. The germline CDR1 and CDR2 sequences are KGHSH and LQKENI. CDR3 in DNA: TGTGCCAGCTCACCAAACAACTACGAGCAGTACTTC. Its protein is CASSPNNYEQYF.

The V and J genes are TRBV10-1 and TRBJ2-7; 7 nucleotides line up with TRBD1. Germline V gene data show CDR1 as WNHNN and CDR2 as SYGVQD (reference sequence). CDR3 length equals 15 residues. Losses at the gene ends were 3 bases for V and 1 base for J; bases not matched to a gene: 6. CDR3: CASSDGQGESYEQYF. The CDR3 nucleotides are TGCGCCAGCAGTGATGGGCAGGGGGAATCCTACGAGCAGTACTTC.

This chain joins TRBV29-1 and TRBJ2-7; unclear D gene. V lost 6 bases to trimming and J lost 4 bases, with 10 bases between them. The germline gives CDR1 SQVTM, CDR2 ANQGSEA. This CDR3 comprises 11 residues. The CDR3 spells CSVLIGYEQYF. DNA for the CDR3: TGCAGCGTATTGATAGGATACGAGCAGTACTTC.

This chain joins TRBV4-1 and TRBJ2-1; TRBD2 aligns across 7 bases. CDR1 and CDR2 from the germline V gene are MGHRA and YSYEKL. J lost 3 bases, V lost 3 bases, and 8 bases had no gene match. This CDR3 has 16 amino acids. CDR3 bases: TGCGCCAGCAGCCAGGAGCGGGGTGATTTCTACAATGAGCAGTTCTTC. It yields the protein CASSQERGDFYNEQFF.

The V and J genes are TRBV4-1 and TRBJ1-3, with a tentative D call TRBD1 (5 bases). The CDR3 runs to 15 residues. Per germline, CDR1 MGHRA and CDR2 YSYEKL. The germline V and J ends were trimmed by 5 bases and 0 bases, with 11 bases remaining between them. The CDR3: CASSTTAASGNTIYF. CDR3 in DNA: TGCGCCAGCAGCACGACAGCAGCCTCTGGAAACACCATATATTTT.

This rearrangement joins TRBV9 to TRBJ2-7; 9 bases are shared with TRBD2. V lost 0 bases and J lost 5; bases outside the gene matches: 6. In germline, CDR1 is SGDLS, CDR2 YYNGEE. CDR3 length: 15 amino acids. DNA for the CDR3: TGTGCCAGCAGCGTAGTAGGGACTAGCATCGACGAGCAGTACTTC. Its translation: CASSVVGTSIDEQYF.

The chain's CDR3 is CASSQDPSGDIAEQYF. CDR3 nucleotide sequence: TGCGCCAGCAGCCAAGACCCTAGCGGGGATATTGCCGAGCAGTACTTC. This chain connects TRBV4-3 to TRBJ2-7, with 9 bases identical to TRBD2. V was clipped by 0 bases and J by 6 bases; unmatched bases: 9. CDR1 and CDR2 from the germline V gene are LGHNA and YSLEER. The CDR3 length is 16 residues.

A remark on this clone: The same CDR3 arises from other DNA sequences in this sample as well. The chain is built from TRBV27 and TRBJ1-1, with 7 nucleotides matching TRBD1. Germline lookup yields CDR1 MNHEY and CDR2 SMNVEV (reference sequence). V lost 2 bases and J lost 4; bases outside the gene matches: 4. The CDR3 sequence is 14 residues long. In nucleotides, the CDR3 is TGTGCCAGCAGTTTAAGGACAGGAGGCACTGAAGCTTTCTTT. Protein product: CASSLRTGGTEAFF.

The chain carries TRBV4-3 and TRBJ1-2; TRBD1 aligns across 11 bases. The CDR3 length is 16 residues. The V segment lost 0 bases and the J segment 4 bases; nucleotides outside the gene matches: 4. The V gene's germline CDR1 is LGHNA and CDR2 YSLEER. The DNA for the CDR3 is TGCGCCAGCAGCCAAGACGGACAGGGGGCGGGCTATGGCTACACCTTC. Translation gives CASSQDGQGAGYGYTF.